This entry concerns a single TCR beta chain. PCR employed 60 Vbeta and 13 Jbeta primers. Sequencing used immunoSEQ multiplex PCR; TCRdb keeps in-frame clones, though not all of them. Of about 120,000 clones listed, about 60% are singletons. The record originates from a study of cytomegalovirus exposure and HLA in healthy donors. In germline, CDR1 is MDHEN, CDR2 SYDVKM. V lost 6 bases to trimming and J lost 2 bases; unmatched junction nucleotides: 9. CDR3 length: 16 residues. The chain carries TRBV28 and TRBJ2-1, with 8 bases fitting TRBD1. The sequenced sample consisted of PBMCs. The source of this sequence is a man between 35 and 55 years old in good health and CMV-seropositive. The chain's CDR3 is CASSPTEQGAYNEQFF. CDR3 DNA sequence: TGTGCCAGCAGCCCAACTGAACAGGGGGCCTACAATGAGCAGTTCTTC.